This T cell receptor (beta chain) was found in a study of blood T cells in healthy people across ages. Broader study findings: Among long-lived donors, naive CD4+ cells were more numerous and diversity higher than in aged donors.

Primers used in a second PCR of about 6 to 11 cycles were a sample-barcoded 5' primer and a J-beta primer mix. A template-switch adaptor with 12 random nucleotides tagged each cDNA molecule. Using its own MiXCR run on the 5' RACE reads, TCRdb lists one record per CDR3 protein. The sample yields over 1,300,000 distinct CDR3 sequences, around 55% seen once. This clonotype occurred a few times. As yet, its antigen is unknown. The CDR3 runs 15 residues. In germline, CDR1 is MDHEN, CDR2 SYDVKM. What was sequenced was blood. V is TRBV28 and J is TRBJ2-5; either TRBD1 or TRBD2 may fit D (5 bases each). The J call is doubtful: the DNA matches TRBJ2-7 better. The receptor's source is a man aged 18 to 35 in good health. The CDR3 DNA reads TGTGCCAGCAGTTCCAATCCGGGGCGTACCTACGAGCAGTACTTC. Translating gives CASSSNPGRTYEQYF.